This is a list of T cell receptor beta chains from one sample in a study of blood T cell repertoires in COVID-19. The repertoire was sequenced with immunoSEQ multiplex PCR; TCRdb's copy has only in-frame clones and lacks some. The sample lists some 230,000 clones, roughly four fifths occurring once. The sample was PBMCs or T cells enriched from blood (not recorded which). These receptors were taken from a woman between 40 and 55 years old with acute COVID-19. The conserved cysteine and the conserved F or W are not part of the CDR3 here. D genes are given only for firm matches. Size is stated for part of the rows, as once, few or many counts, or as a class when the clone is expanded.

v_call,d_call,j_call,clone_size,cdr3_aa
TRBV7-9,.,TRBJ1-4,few,ASSSGTGWEKLF
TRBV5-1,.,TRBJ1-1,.,ASRGGAGGPEAF
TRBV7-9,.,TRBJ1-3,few,ASSLSTGRSGNTIY
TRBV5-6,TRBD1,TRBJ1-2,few,ASSGLQGGYGYT
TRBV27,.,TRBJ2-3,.,ASSLVGSLY
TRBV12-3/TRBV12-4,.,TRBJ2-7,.,ASSLGHNEQY
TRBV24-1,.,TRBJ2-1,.,ATEQGQNNEQF
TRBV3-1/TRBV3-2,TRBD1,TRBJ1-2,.,ASSARTGGHGYT
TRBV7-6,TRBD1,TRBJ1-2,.,ASSLKQGLGYGYT
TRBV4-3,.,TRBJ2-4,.,ASSQDGRGGNIQY
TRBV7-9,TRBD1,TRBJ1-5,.,ASSTSGTGGLPQH
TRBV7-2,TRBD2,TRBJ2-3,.,ASSRLAGGATQY
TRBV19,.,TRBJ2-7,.,ASSKGASSLYEQY
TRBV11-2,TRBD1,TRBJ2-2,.,ASSPKGAGANTGELF
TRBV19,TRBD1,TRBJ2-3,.,ASSKSRDRGRGTDTQY
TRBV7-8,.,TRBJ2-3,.,ASSLAGELDTQY
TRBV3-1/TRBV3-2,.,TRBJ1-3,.,ASSQTVNSGNTIY
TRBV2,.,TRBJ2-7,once,ASRDGTSYEQY
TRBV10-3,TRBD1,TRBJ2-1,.,AISEGTGGDEQF
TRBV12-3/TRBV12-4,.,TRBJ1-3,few,ASSPTGGNTIY
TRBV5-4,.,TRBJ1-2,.,ASSLSGRRGYGYT
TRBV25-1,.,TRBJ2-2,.,ASADRYNTGELF
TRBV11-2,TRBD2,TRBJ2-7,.,ASSHRLSGSGYEQY
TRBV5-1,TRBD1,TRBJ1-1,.,ASSFQGGNTEAF
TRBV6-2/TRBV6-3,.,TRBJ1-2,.,ASSYSVLNRMGYT
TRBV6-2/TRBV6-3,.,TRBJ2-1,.,ASSYLGKRVGYNEQF
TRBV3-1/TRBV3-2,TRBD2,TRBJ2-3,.,ASSELAGASDTQY
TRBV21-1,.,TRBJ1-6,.,ASSRGQMGSPLH
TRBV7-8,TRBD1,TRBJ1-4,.,ASSPDRVKEKLF
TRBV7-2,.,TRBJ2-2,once,ASTRGGFGDTGELF
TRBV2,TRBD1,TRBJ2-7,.,ASSGDRGQYEQY
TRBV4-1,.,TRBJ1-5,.,ASSPGTFNQPQH
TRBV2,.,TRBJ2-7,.,ASSEESPVVSYEQY
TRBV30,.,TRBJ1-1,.,ASGTLNMNTEAF
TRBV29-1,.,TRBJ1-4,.,SVGNTGTLENEKLF
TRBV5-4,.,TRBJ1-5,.,ASSLAPGGNQPQH
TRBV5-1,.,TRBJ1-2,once,ASSPRGSARCRTYGYT
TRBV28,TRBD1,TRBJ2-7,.,ASSRGQGAYEQY
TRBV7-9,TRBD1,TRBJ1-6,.,ASSLSRGQGPLH
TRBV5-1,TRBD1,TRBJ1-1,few,ASSPEGQWGEAF
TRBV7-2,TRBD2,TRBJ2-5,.,ASSRRGLAGSETQY
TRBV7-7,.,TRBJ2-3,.,ASSSSDSSTDTQY
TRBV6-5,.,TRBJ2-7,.,ASYIRGTPYEQY
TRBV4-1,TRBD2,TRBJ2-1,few,ASSQDLGGGPNEQF
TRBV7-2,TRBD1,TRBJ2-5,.,ASSLLDRGETQY
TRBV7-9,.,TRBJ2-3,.,ASRLEAMTDTQY
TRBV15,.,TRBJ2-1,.,ATSGSHNEQF
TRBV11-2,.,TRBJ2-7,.,ASSPPAAFYEQY
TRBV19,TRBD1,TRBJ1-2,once,ASSIPPGQGAGGYT
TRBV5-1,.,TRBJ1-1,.,ASSLRPLEQANTEAF
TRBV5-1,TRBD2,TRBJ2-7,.,ASSPGTSGGGEQY
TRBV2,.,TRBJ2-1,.,ASSELRGPAYNEQF
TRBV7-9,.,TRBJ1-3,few,ASSARGTGNTIY
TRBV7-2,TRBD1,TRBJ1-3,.,ASSPWDRGEGNTIY
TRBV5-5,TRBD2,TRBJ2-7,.,ASSLYSGTKSYEQY
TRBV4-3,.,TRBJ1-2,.,ASKSTVLPRAGPGYT
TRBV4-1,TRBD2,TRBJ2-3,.,ASSGLAGAPDTQY
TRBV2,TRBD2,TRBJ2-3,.,ASRERERRDTQY
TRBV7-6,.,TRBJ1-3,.,ASSLRRTASSGNTIY